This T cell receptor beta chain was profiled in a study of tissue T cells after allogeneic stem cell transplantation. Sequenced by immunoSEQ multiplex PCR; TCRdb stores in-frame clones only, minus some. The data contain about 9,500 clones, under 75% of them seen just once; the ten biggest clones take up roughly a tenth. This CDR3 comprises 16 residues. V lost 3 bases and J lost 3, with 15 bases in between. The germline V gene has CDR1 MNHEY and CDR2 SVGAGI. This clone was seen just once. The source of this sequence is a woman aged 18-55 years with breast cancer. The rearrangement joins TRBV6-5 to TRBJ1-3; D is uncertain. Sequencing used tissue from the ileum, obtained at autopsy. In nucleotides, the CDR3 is TGTGCCAGCAGTTATAAAGGTTCGCCGTTTGGAAACACCATATATTTT. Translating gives CASSYKGSPFGNTIYF.